The 14 T cell receptor beta chains given below trace back to one sample, sequenced in a study of blood T cell repertoires in COVID-19. Libraries were prepared by immunoSEQ multiplex PCR; TCRdb keeps only in-frame clonotypes and omits some of them. The table shows 390,000 or so clones, with about 86% occurring only once. The source material was PBMCs or T cells enriched from blood (not recorded which). These TCRs come from a woman aged 45-65 years who had recovered from COVID-19.

V gene TRBV11-2 combines with J gene TRBJ2-2; the match to TRBD1 covers 11 bases. Trimming at V came to 5 bases and at J to 9 bases, leaving 2 bases not matched to a gene. The germline CDR1 and CDR2 sequences are SGHAT and FQNNGV. The CDR3 covers 13 residues. The CDR3 region has the DNA TGTGCCAGCAGCAAGGACAGGGGGCGGGAGCTGTTTTTT. It specifies CASSKDRGRELFF.

This clone appeared a single time. J is TRBJ1-3 and V is TRBV30; possibly TRBD1 for D (5 bases). Germline V gene sequence: CDR1 GTSNPN, CDR2 SVGIG (reference sequence). The CDR3 totals 16 residues. The V end lost 0 bases, the J end lost 4 bases, and 16 bases lay between the germline ends. CDR3 sequence reads: CAWSVVRALGGNTIYF. The CDR3 region has the DNA TGTGCCTGGAGTGTAGTCAGGGCCCTGGGGGGAAACACCATATATTTT. The full variable domain, with the rest looked up from reference TRBV30 and TRBJ1-3, is SQTIHQWPATLVQPVGSPLSLECTVEGTSNPNLYWYRQAAGRGLQLLFYSVGIGQISSEVPQNLSASRPQDRQFILSSKKLLLSDSGFYLCAWSVVRALGGNTIYFGEGSWLTVV.

The V call is TRBV11-2, the J call TRBJ1-5; 8 bases are shared with TRBD1. This CDR3 contains 14 residues. V trimming: 5 bases; J trimming: 7 bases; junction bases outside the gene matches: 7. Germline V lookup: CDR1 SGHAT, CDR2 FQNNGV. This chain's CDR3 is CASSDLQGAQPQHF. CDR3 coding DNA: TGTGCCAGCAGCGATCTCCAGGGGGCCCAGCCCCAGCATTTT.

This chain links TRBV12-3 or TRBV12-4 with TRBJ1-2; D might be TRBD1 (6 bases). Trimming removed 8 bases from V and 4 bases from J, with 8 bases in between. The CDR3 consists of 11 residues. The CDR3 here is CASRGAYGYTF. The CDR3 DNA reads as TGTGCCAGCCGGGGGGCCTATGGCTACACCTTC.

The CDR3 loop reads CASTEGSGNTIYF. DNA for the CDR3: TGTGCCAGTACCGAGGGCTCTGGAAACACCATATATTTT. V is TRBV19 and J is TRBJ1-3; D ambiguous. Trimming left V 7 bases short and J 0 bases short, with 7 bases between. The CDR3 runs 13 residues. The germline gives CDR1 LNHDA, CDR2 SQIVND (reference sequence).

Points on this clone: A read error may account for a junction end that differs from germline. The DNA of the CDR3 is TGTGCCAGCACTATTGGGGACTTGAACCCTGAAGCTTTCTTT. It yields the protein CASTIGDLNPEAFF. The V call is TRBV18, the J call TRBJ1-1; tentatively, D is TRBD1 (5 bases). This CDR3 spans 14 amino acids. Germline V CDR1 and CDR2: KGHSH, LQKENI.

V is TRBV28 and J is TRBJ1-2; TRBD1 matches at 10 bases. Germline values: CDR1 MDHEN, CDR2 SYDVKM. This CDR3 is built from 13 residues. Trimming cost V 8 bases and J 6 bases; bases outside gene matches: 6. The DNA of the CDR3 is TGTGCCAGCCGGACAGGGGGGATGAATGGCTACACCTTC. It specifies CASRTGGMNGYTF.

The chain has TRBV4-3 and TRBJ1-2; maybe TRBD1 (5 bases). Trimming cost V 0 bases and J 4 bases, with 21 bases left between them. This CDR3 is 18 amino acids long. Per the germline V gene, CDR1 is LGHNA and CDR2 is YSLEER. CDR3 bases: TGCGCCAGCAGCCAAGACCATCTCAGGGAATTAATGGGCTATGGCTACACCTTC. Residues: CASSQDHLRELMGYGYTF.

The chain is built from TRBV6-5 and TRBJ1-2, with 8 bases aligning to TRBD1. This CDR3 comprises 15 residues. Per the germline V gene, CDR1 is MNHEY and CDR2 is SVGAGI. Trimming removed 6 bases from V and 4 bases from J; junction bases left unmatched: 10. CDR3 region: CASRGIGQGGYGYTF. The CDR3 bases are TGTGCCAGCAGGGGGATCGGACAGGGTGGCTATGGCTACACCTTC.

The CDR3 DNA sequence: TGTGCCTGGGACAGGGTCGGGACTGAAGCTTTCTTT. It is translated as CAWDRVGTEAFF. The chain has TRBV30 and TRBJ1-1; 7 nucleotides agree with TRBD1. Germline trimming cut 5 bases from V and 5 bases from J; bases unmatched to any gene: 5. The CDR3 has 12 amino acids. Germline-derived CDR1 and CDR2 are GTSNPN and SVGIG (reference sequence).

CDR3 sequence: CASSPTGGTNEKLFF. DNA of the CDR3: TGTGCCAGCAGTCCAACAGGGGGCACTAATGAAAAACTGTTTTTT. The V gene is TRBV6-5, the J gene TRBJ1-4; 9 nucleotides line up with TRBD1. Germline V lookup: CDR1 MNHEY, CDR2 SVGAGI. V trimming: 5 bases; J trimming: 2 bases; junction bases outside the gene matches: 3. This CDR3 comprises 15 residues.

This clone was found once. The J gene is TRBJ2-2, the V gene TRBV5-1; possible D gene TRBD2, 5 bases. Germline V gene lookup returns CDR1 SGHRS and CDR2 YFSETQ. The CDR3 runs 16 residues. The V and J ends lost 4 bases and 6 bases respectively, with 19 bases between them. The CDR3 loop is CASSPGRGIVPGELFF. CDR3 sequence (DNA): TGCGCCAGCAGCCCCGGCCGGGGAATAGTTCCCGGGGAGCTGTTTTTT.

This chain links TRBV4-3 with TRBJ1-1; D remains ambiguous. Germline-derived CDR1 and CDR2 are LGHNA and YSLEER. This CDR3 is built from 13 residues. V lost 1 base and J lost 6, with 9 bases in between. The CDR3 DNA reads TGCGCCAGCAGCCAAGGGTACGTAGCTGAAGCTTTCTTT. Its protein product is CASSQGYVAEAFF.

The genes are TRBV28 and TRBJ2-7; 9 bases map to TRBD1. The germline gives CDR1 MDHEN, CDR2 SYDVKM. This CDR3 region has 15 residues. J was trimmed by 1 base and V by 5 bases; bases with no gene match: 6. CDR3 bases: TGTGCCAGCAGTCCGGGGACAGGGCGATCCTACGAGCAGTACTTC. Protein product: CASSPGTGRSYEQYF.